The 14 T cell receptor beta chains below come from one sample, sequenced in a study of T cell changes during pregnancy in multiple sclerosis. Measured with immunoSEQ multiplex PCR; TCRdb has only the in-frame clones, and not every one. The data show roughly 85,000 clones, with roughly 92% seen just once and roughly 2.5% held by the top ten. Specimen: peripheral blood, collected in the first trimester of pregnancy. The receptors originated from a female donor with multiple sclerosis, enrolled in a pregnancy study.

This chain uses TRBV19 with TRBJ2-1; a weak D match, TRBD1 (5 bases). The CDR3 runs to 13 residues. Trimming pared 10 bases from V and 1 base from J, leaving 11 bases between. The V gene's germline CDR1 is LNHDA and CDR2 SQIVND (reference sequence). This CDR3 reads CANRPKSYNEQFF. The CDR3 coding sequence is TGTGCCAACAGGCCAAAATCCTACAATGAGCAGTTCTTC.

This chain uses TRBV7-2 with TRBJ1-4; D is unclear. The germline CDR1 and CDR2 sequences are SGHTA and FQGNSA. V gave up 5 bases and J gave up 5 bases, with 12 bases separating them. The CDR3 length is 14 residues. CDR3 in amino acids: CASSPKTGNEKLFF. The CDR3 DNA reads as TGTGCCAGCAGCCCCAAGACGGGGAATGAAAAACTGTTTTTT.

The chain is built from TRBV9 and TRBJ1-4, with 11 bases that match TRBD1. The germline V gene has CDR1 SGDLS and CDR2 YYNGEE. The CDR3 totals 15 residues. V was pared by 4 bases and J by 7 bases, with 6 bases of the junction left unmatched. CDR3 in amino acids: CASSPRTGGFEKLFF. In DNA, the CDR3 is TGTGCCAGCAGCCCCCGGACAGGGGGCTTTGAAAAACTGTTTTTT. The full variable domain, completed using reference TRBV9 and TRBJ1-4, is DSGVTQTPKHLITATGQRVTLRCSPRSGDLSVYWYQQSLDQGLQFLIQYYNGEERAKGNILERFSAQQFPDLHSELNLSSLELGDSALYFCASSPRTGGFEKLFFGSGTQLSVL.

The genes are TRBV7-9 and TRBJ2-2; 7 bases map to TRBD1. CDR3 length: 15 residues. After removal of 4 bases from V and 5 bases from J, the junction contained 7 bases not matched to a gene. CDR1 and CDR2 from the germline V gene are SEHNR and FQNEAQ (reference sequence). CDR3 residues: CASSSIDRATGELFF. The DNA of the CDR3 is TGTGCCAGCAGCTCGATTGACAGGGCGACCGGGGAGCTGTTTTTT.

The chain has TRBV5-4 and TRBJ1-4; no clear D gene. This CDR3 comprises 14 residues. V lost 9 bases, J lost 0 bases, and 12 bases lay in between. Looked up from germline, CDR1 is SGHNT and CDR2 is YYREEE (reference sequence). The CDR3, as DNA: TGTGCCACCCATGGCGGGGCAACTAATGAAAAACTGTTTTTT. Translating gives CATHGGATNEKLFF.

This chain uses TRBV10-3 with TRBJ2-3; 10 bases align to TRBD1. The CDR3 has 14 amino acids. With 6 bases clipped from V and 4 bases from J, the junction kept 4 bases outside the gene matches. Germline CDR1 reads ENHRY; CDR2 reads SYGVKD. This CDR3 reads CAIRGDRGADTQYF. CDR3 in DNA: TGTGCCATCAGGGGGGACAGGGGAGCAGATACGCAGTATTTT.

This chain uses TRBV7-6 with TRBJ2-7, with D possibly TRBD2 on 5 matching bases. This CDR3 comprises 13 residues. Per germline, CDR1 SGHVS and CDR2 FNYEAQ. The V and J ends lost 5 bases and 4 bases respectively, with 12 bases between them. The CDR3 bases are TGTGCCAGCAGCCTGCACTGGACTTACGAGCAGTACTTC. Protein sequence: CASSLHWTYEQYF.

The chain joins TRBV14 to TRBJ2-1; D uncertain. The V and J ends lost 2 bases and 9 bases respectively, with 8 bases between them. Germline V gene sequence: CDR1 SGHDN, CDR2 FVKESK. The CDR3 sequence is 12 residues long. The CDR3 nucleotides are TGTGCCAGCAGCCAATCGCAAGCTGAGCAGTTCTTC. This translates into CASSQSQAEQFF.

This CDR3 reads CASSLRDRRPTF. CDR3 nucleotide sequence: TGTGCCAGCAGCCTACGGGACAGACGACCCACCTTC. The chain is built from TRBV5-8 and TRBJ1-2; 7 bases fit TRBD1. CDR1 is SGHTS, CDR2 YDEGEE, per germline. This CDR3 has 12 residues. Trimming removed 4 bases from V and 13 bases from J; junction bases left unmatched: 10.

The V and J genes are TRBV6-5 and TRBJ1-2; 9 bases map to TRBD1. The germline V gene encodes CDR1 MNHEY and CDR2 SVGAGI. The junction had 14 bases not matched to a gene; V was cut back by 7 bases and J by 8 bases. The CDR3 has 15 amino acids. The CDR3 spells CASKETGTGIQGYTF. The CDR3 region has the DNA TGTGCCAGCAAAGAGACCGGGACAGGGATACAGGGCTACACCTTC.

The rearrangement links TRBV20-1 to TRBJ1-2, with unresolved D. Trimming left V 5 bases short and J 6 bases short, with 10 bases between. The CDR3 runs to 11 residues. Per the germline V gene, CDR1 is DFQATT and CDR2 is SNEGSKA (reference sequence). The CDR3 reads CSARREHGYTF. CDR3 in DNA: TGCAGTGCTCGCCGGGAGCATGGCTACACCTTC.

This chain joins TRBV6-6 and TRBJ1-3; D is perhaps TRBD1 (6 bases). The V end was cut by 2 bases, the J end by 3 bases, with 11 bases between. Germline CDR1 MNHNY, CDR2 SVGAGI (reference sequence). CDR3 length: 15 amino acids. CDR3 region: CASSYPKGVGNTIYF. CDR3 nucleotides: TGTGCCAGCAGTTACCCGAAGGGGGTTGGAAACACCATATATTTT.

This chain connects TRBV7-6 to TRBJ1-1, with a weak D call TRBD1 (5 bases). The germline V and J ends were trimmed by 5 bases and 1 base, with 8 bases remaining between them. The CDR3 spans 13 residues. Looked up from germline, CDR1 is SGHVS and CDR2 is FNYEAQ. The CDR3 nucleotides read TGTGCCAGCAGCGACGACAGGAACACTGAAGCTTTCTTT. Translating it yields CASSDDRNTEAFF.

This chain joins TRBV5-1 and TRBJ1-6; a possible D gene is TRBD1 (6 bases). The V and J ends lost 2 bases and 8 bases respectively, with 8 bases between them. This CDR3 is built from 13 residues. Germline V CDR1 and CDR2: SGHRS, YFSETQ. The CDR3: CASSLTGYSPLHF. CDR3 bases: TGCGCCAGCAGCTTAACAGGGTATTCACCCCTCCACTTT.